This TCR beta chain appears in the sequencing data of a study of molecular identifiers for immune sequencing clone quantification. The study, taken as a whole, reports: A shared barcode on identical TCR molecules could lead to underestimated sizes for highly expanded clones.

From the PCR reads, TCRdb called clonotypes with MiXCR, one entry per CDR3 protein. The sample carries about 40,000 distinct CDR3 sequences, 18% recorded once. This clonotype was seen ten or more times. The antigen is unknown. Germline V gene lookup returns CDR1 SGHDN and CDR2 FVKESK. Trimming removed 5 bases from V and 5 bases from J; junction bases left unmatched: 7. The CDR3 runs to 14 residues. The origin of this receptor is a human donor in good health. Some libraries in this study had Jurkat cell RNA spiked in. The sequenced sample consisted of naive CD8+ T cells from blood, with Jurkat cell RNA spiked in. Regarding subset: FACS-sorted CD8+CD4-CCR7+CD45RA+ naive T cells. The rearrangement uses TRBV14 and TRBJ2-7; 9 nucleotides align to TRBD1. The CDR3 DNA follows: TGTGCCAGCAGCTTATTGACAGGGGGGAACGAGCAGTACTTC. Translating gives CASSLLTGGNEQYF.